A few counts support the clone carrying this T cell receptor (beta chain). Its antigen remains unidentified. TCR beta CDR3 sequences were amplified from RNA transcripts. During a first-round RT-PCR of the TCR CDR3, the HTBI primer set was used. One entry per CDR3 protein, called by TCRdb with MiXCR from the multiplex PCR reads. This table holds approximately 620,000 distinct CDR3 sequences, about a sixth found once. This CDR3 is built from 16 residues. V was cut by 3 bases and J by 4 bases, with 15 bases left in between. The germline gives CDR1 MDHEN, CDR2 SYDVKM. The sample comes from a study of T cells in Graves' hyperthyroidism and ophthalmopathy. The study included ophthalmopathy patients with Clinical Activity Score at least 3, NOSPECS grade at least 4 and duration under 3 months. Uncontrolled infection, other autoimmune disease, pregnancy or lactation led to exclusion. General study points: Prediction of ophthalmopathy progression came a median around 6.5 months pre-onset. Ophthalmopathy stood apart from stable hyperthyroidism in a 13 V-J model.

The receptor was isolated from a woman aged 40-49 years with Graves' ophthalmopathy. The J gene is TRBJ1-4, the V gene TRBV28; D remains ambiguous. The source material was blood. This CDR3 reads CASSFGVGPINEKLFF. The DNA of the CDR3 is TGTGCCAGCAGTTTTGGTGTTGGGCCGATTAATGAAAAACTGTTTTTT.